These 26 T cell receptor beta chains were sequenced from one sample in a study of molecular identifiers for immune sequencing clone quantification. TCRdb called the PCR reads again in MiXCR, with one record for every CDR3 protein. The sample comprises nearly 650,000 distinct CDR3 sequences, 25% of which are singletons, and 0.78% rests with the top ten. What was sequenced was naive CD8+ T cells from blood, with Jurkat cell RNA spiked in. Subset of the sample: FACS-sorted CD8+CD4-CCR7+CD45RA+ naive T cells. The receptor source for this set is a human donor in good health. Some libraries in this study had Jurkat cell RNA spiked in.

This clonotype turned up a few times. The genes are TRBV7-9 and TRBJ1-3, with D unresolved. The CDR3 totals 15 residues. Germline V gene lookup returns CDR1 SEHNR and CDR2 FQNEAQ (reference sequence). The V end lost 5 bases, the J end lost 5 bases, and 16 bases lay between the germline ends. DNA of the CDR3: TGTGCCAGCAGCACCCCGCGTAGGGAACGAAACACCATATATTTT. Protein: CASSTPRRERNTIYF. The whole variable domain, remainder taken from reference TRBV7-9 and TRBJ1-3, is DTGVSQNPRHKITKRGQNVTFRCDPISEHNRLYWYRQTLGQGPEFLTYFQNEAQLEKSRLLSDRFSAERPKGSFSTLEIQRTEQGDSAMYLCASSTPRRERNTIYFGEGSWLTVV.

This clonotype has a handful of counts. This chain uses TRBV5-6 with TRBJ2-7; 9 bases are a match to TRBD1. V lost 4 bases to trimming and J lost 3 bases; unmatched junction nucleotides: 8. The germline V gene has CDR1 SGHDT and CDR2 YYEEEE. This CDR3 is 15 amino acids long. The chain's CDR3 is CASSEGQGRIYEQYF. The CDR3 nucleotides read TGTGCCAGCAGCGAAGGACAGGGGCGGATCTACGAGCAGTACTTC. The whole variable domain, filled in from reference TRBV5-6 and TRBJ2-7, reads DAGVTQSPTHLIKTRGQQVTLRCSPKSGHDTVSWYQQALGQGPQFIFQYYEEEERQRGNFPDRFSGHQFPNYSSELNVNALLLGDSALYLCASSEGQGRIYEQYFGPGTRLTVT.

This clonotype was detected many times. The genes are TRBV7-9 and TRBJ1-1; weak D call: TRBD1 (6 bases). From germline, CDR1 is SEHNR and CDR2 FQNEAQ (reference sequence). Deletions cut 1 base from V and 5 bases from J, with 14 bases between. This CDR3 is built from 15 residues. The CDR3, as DNA: TGTGCCAGCAGCTTAGAGAACAGGGTTGGGACTGAAGCTTTCTTT. Its protein product is CASSLENRVGTEAFF.

The chain is built from TRBV6-1 and TRBJ2-5; TRBD2 matches at 8 bases. CDR1 MNHNS and CDR2 SASEGT come from the germline V gene. This CDR3 is built from 15 residues. The junction had 12 bases not matched to a gene; V was cut back by 7 bases and J by 5 bases. CDR3 sequence: CASTSFRLAMETQYF. As DNA, the CDR3 is TGTGCCAGCACTTCATTTAGACTAGCGATGGAGACCCAGTACTTC.

This clonotype was seen at least ten times. The chain carries TRBV27 and TRBJ2-7, with D possibly being TRBD2 (5 bases). Deletions cut 6 bases from V and 2 bases from J, with 14 bases between. CDR1 and CDR2 (germline): MNHEY, SMNVEV (reference sequence). The CDR3 has 14 amino acids. DNA for the CDR3: TGTGCCAGCAGCTTAGCGTCCGGGGCCTACGAGCAGTACTTC. Residues: CASSLASGAYEQYF.

The chain links TRBV6-2 or TRBV6-3 to TRBJ1-2, with D hard to call. The germline CDR1 and CDR2 sequences are MNHEY and SVGEGT. The CDR3 is 13 residues long. V lost 1 base to trimming and J lost 4 bases, with 7 bases between them. CDR3 DNA sequence: TGTGCCAGCAGTTACTTCAGCAGCTATGGCTACACCTTC. Residues: CASSYFSSYGYTF.

This clonotype has more than one count but fewer than ten. The chain couples TRBV10-3 to TRBJ2-5; D unclear. The germline CDR1 and CDR2 sequences are ENHRY and SYGVKD. Trimming removed 2 bases from V and 4 bases from J, with 17 bases in between. The CDR3 covers 16 residues. The CDR3 DNA is TGTGCCATCAGTGAGCCATTGGGGTTCCGGACAGAGACCCAGTACTTC. Its translation: CAISEPLGFRTETQYF.

The chain joins TRBV4-3 to TRBJ1-5; 7 bases agree with TRBD1. V lost 0 bases, J lost 7 bases, and 12 bases stayed unmatched. Germline loops: CDR1 LGHNA, CDR2 YSLEER. The CDR3 consists of 17 residues. CDR3 region: CASSQDWETGWDQPQHF. In DNA, the CDR3 is TGCGCCAGCAGCCAAGATTGGGAGACAGGGTGGGACCAGCCCCAGCATTTT.

This clonotype was counted only a few times. This chain links TRBV4-2 with TRBJ2-7, with 7 bases identical to TRBD1. The CDR3 spans 16 residues. After removal of 4 bases from V and 0 bases from J, the junction contained 9 bases not matched to a gene. CDR1 LGHNA and CDR2 YNFKEQ come from the germline V gene. DNA of the CDR3: TGTGCCAGCAGCCTGGGGACAGCCATACTCTCCTACGAGCAGTACTTC. This encodes CASSLGTAILSYEQYF.

There are many counts of this clonotype. The V and J genes are TRBV7-9 and TRBJ2-3, with 8 bases matching TRBD2. CDR3 length: 16 residues. Trimming at V came to 6 bases and at J to 4 bases, leaving 12 bases not matched to a gene. CDR1 and CDR2 from the germline V gene are SEHNR and FQNEAQ (reference sequence). CDR3 bases: TGTGCCAGCAGGCAGACTAGCGCCGACCTCCCAGATACGCAGTATTTT. The encoded protein is CASRQTSADLPDTQYF.

This clonotype was observed a handful of times. The chain combines TRBV6-2 or TRBV6-3 with TRBJ1-1; no reliable D call. The CDR3 is made up of 14 amino acids. The germline V and J ends were trimmed by 3 bases and 1 base, with 9 bases remaining between them. The germline V gene has CDR1 MNHEY and CDR2 SVGEGT. The CDR3: CASSYDWGNTEAFF. The CDR3 nucleotides are TGTGCCAGCAGTTATGATTGGGGGAACACTGAAGCTTTCTTT.

The chain carries TRBV30 and TRBJ1-5, with D unclear. CDR1 and CDR2 from the germline V gene are GTSNPN and SVGIG (reference sequence). The CDR3 has 12 residues. V was cut by 3 bases and J by 5 bases, with 8 bases left in between. The CDR3 here is CAWSRGYQPQHF. DNA for the CDR3: TGTGCCTGGAGCCGGGGATATCAGCCCCAGCATTTT.

This clonotype was counted between two and nine times. The J gene is TRBJ2-7, the V gene TRBV5-5; D is perhaps TRBD1 or TRBD2 (5 bases each). Per germline, CDR1 SGHKS and CDR2 YYEKEE (reference sequence). There are 13 residues in the CDR3. V lost 3 bases to trimming and J lost 7 bases, with 14 bases between them. The CDR3: CASSSPGPTEQYF. The CDR3 DNA sequence: TGTGCCAGCAGCTCACCGGGGCCAACAGAGCAGTACTTC.

A note on this clonotype: A read error may be the cause here, since a much bigger clone is one base away. The J gene is TRBJ2-3, the V gene TRBV6-1; D call uncertain. V lost 10 bases and J lost 4, with 15 bases in between. Germline lookup yields CDR1 MNHNS and CDR2 SASEGT. The CDR3 is made up of 13 amino acids. In DNA form, the CDR3 reads TGTGCCAACATACCGCTTATATCAGATACGCAGTATTTT. Its protein is CANIPLISDTQYF.

This clonotype has more than one count but fewer than ten. V and J are TRBV20-1 and TRBJ2-7; D tentatively fits TRBD1 or TRBD2 (6 bases each). V lost 6 bases and J lost 4, with 19 bases in between. This CDR3 spans 14 amino acids. Germline CDR1 and CDR2: DFQATT and SNEGSKA (reference sequence). The CDR3, as DNA: TGCAGTGCGAGAATCAGCCGGGGGCTTTACGAGCAGTACTTC. It yields the protein CSARISRGLYEQYF.

The sample holds many counts of this clonotype. This chain links TRBV2 with TRBJ1-1; 9 positions match TRBD1. The CDR3 spans 13 residues. Germline values: CDR1 SNHLY, CDR2 FYNNEI. V lost 6 bases to trimming and J lost 10 bases; unmatched junction nucleotides: 9. CDR3 in amino acids: CASRVQGAEGAFF. In DNA, the CDR3 is TGTGCCAGCAGAGTACAGGGGGCCGAGGGAGCTTTCTTT.

The rearrangement uses TRBV20-1 and TRBJ2-1, with D possibly being TRBD1 or TRBD2 (5 bases each). The CDR3 has 13 amino acids. V was clipped by 6 bases and J by 4 bases, with 13 bases between them. Looked up from germline, CDR1 is DFQATT and CDR2 is SNEGSKA (reference sequence). CDR3 protein: CSAFPGTYNEQFF. The DNA for the CDR3 is TGCAGTGCATTCCCCGGGACGTACAATGAGCAGTTCTTC.

Points on this clonotype: This CDR3 fails to terminate in the conserved phenylalanine or tryptophan, so it likely reflects a read error. J is TRBJ1-1 and V is TRBV5-1; possibly TRBD1 for D (6 bases). V dropped 5 bases and J dropped 1 base, with 6 bases sitting between them. Germline CDR1 reads SGHRS; CDR2 reads YFSETQ. This CDR3 spans 12 amino acids. CDR3 in amino acids: CASRQGNTEAFC. The CDR3 DNA sequence: TGCGCCAGCAGACAGGGGAACACTGAAGCTTTCTGT.

This clonotype was counted at least ten times. Its ends do not fully match the called genes, so a read error is possible. V gene TRBV27 combines with J gene TRBJ2-7, with a weak D call TRBD1 (6 bases). The CDR3 has 11 amino acids. In germline, CDR1 is MNHEY, CDR2 SMNVEV (reference sequence). CDR3 DNA: TGCGCCAGCAGCTTGGGGGCCGAGCAGTACTTC. Protein product: CASSLGAEQYF.

The table lists this clonotype with many counts. The chain is built from TRBV30 and TRBJ1-1; TRBD1 is a possible D gene (5 bases). Deletions cut 3 bases from V and 7 bases from J, with 12 bases between. From germline, CDR1 is GTSNPN and CDR2 SVGIG (reference sequence). The CDR3 length is 12 residues. The CDR3 DNA sequence: TGTGCCTGGAGCCCTGCGGGGGGTGAAGCTTTCTTT. Protein sequence: CAWSPAGGEAFF.

This clonotype occurred a few times. The chain links TRBV21-1 to TRBJ1-1. TRBV21-1 is a pseudogene locus. The CDR3 is 13 residues long. DNA of the CDR3: TGTGCCGTTCCGAGGCAGGAACATACAGAAGCTTTCTTT. Translating gives CAVPRQEHTEAFF.

Note on this clonotype: A much larger clone lies a single base off, so this may be a read error. This chain joins TRBV12-5 and TRBJ2-3; D could derive from TRBD1 or TRBD2 (5 bases each). This CDR3 is built from 15 residues. The germline CDR1 and CDR2 sequences are LGHNT and FRNRAP. The V gene lost 0 bases and the J gene lost 6 bases, with 13 bases spanning the gap. For the CDR3, the DNA is TGTGCTAGTGGTTTGGTACGAGGGGTCGGGGATACGCAGTATTTT. Translating gives CASGLVRGVGDTQYF.

Many counts were recorded for this clonotype. The chain links TRBV7-9 to TRBJ2-5; D unresolved. Germline-derived CDR1 and CDR2 are SEHNR and FQNEAQ (reference sequence). The CDR3 has 14 residues. V lost 8 bases, J lost 3 bases, and 16 bases lay in between. The CDR3 DNA reads TGTGCCAGCGGCCAACCGGGCCAAGAAGAGACCCAGTACTTC. This gives the protein CASGQPGQEETQYF.

For this clonotype: The germline gene is not matched at one end of the junction; a read error may be the cause. V is TRBV5-3 and J is TRBJ2-7; 9 nucleotides match TRBD2. TRBV5-3 is known as an ORF, though its function is uncertain. The CDR3 contains 18 residues. The CDR3 DNA follows: TGTGCCAGCAGCTTGTGGGGTACTAGCGGGCCACCGGGAGGCGAGCAGTACTTC. Translating it yields CASSLWGTSGPPGGEQYF.

This clonotype was seen more than once but under ten times. The rearrangement uses TRBV20-1 and TRBJ2-7; 11 nucleotides match TRBD2. V shed 6 bases and J 6 bases; nucleotides not matched to a gene: 10. Germline V gene data show CDR1 as DFQATT and CDR2 as SNEGSKA (reference sequence). This CDR3 has 14 amino acids. The CDR3 DNA reads as TGCAGTGCGTCGAATAGCGGGAGGGCCGGCGAGCAGTACTTC. It yields the protein CSASNSGRAGEQYF.

Many counts were recorded for this clonotype. The chain has TRBV7-2 and TRBJ2-7, with D perhaps TRBD2 (5 bases). The V and J ends lost 9 bases and 0 bases respectively, with 15 bases between them. Germline loops: CDR1 SGHTA, CDR2 FQGNSA. The CDR3 loop spans 14 amino acids. For the CDR3, the DNA is TGTGCCAGTAGCGCTGCTCCGAGCTCCTACGAGCAGTACTTC. Amino acid sequence: CASSAAPSSYEQYF.